This TCR beta chain originates from a study of beta chain features in type 1 diabetes. Expressed TCRB transcripts were sequenced after all isolated RNA was converted to cDNA. Measured with immunoSEQ multiplex PCR; TCRdb has only the in-frame clones, and not every one. The sample includes about 450,000 clones, approximately 10% of them seen just once. The ends lost 5 bases at V and 18 bases at J; junction bases unmatched: 9. This CDR3 contains 12 residues. CDR1 and CDR2 from the germline V gene are SGHTA and FQGNSA. Only one heparinised blood draw was taken per donor, and its volume averaged around 100 mL. Sorting with CD45RO/CCR7/CD25/CD127/CD95/CD27 yielded naive, central memory, regulatory and stem-like memory CD4+ cells. This clone was seen only a few times.

The chain combines TRBV7-2 with TRBJ1-6, with 8 bases identical to TRBD1. The receptor was derived from a woman in her late teens or twenties in good health. What was sequenced was naive CD4+ T cells from blood. Here the CDR3 DNA reads TGTGCCAGCAGCCCGAGCCCGGGACAGGCCCACTTT. Its translation is CASSPSPGQAHF.